Presented here are 15 T cell receptor beta chains from one specimen sequenced in a study of T cells in localized non-small cell lung cancer. The protocol was immunoSEQ multiplex PCR, while the TCRdb copy is restricted to in-frame clones and leaves out a portion. The repertoire holds about 24,000 clones, with approximately 86% as singletons. Specimen: peripheral blood, collected before any cancer treatment. These TCRs come from a male donor aged 60 or over with stage II squamous cell lung carcinoma.

V and J are TRBV10-1 and TRBJ1-1; D unresolved. The V end was cut by 6 bases, the J end by 1 base, with 15 bases between. The CDR3 contains 15 residues. Germline V gene lookup returns CDR1 WNHNN and CDR2 SYGVQD (reference sequence). The DNA for the CDR3 is TGCGCCAGCAGCCCCGACCTCCTGGGGAACACTGAAGCTTTCTTT. Its protein product is CASSPDLLGNTEAFF.

The chain recombines TRBV5-1 with TRBJ2-3, with TRBD2 matching over 7 bases. Germline V lookup: CDR1 SGHRS, CDR2 YFSETQ. The CDR3 is made up of 13 amino acids. The ends lost 3 bases at V and 5 bases at J; junction bases unmatched: 3. The CDR3 sequence is CASSYPGGDTQYF. The CDR3 coding sequence is TGCGCCAGCAGCTACCCGGGGGGAGATACGCAGTATTTT.

V usage is TRBV30 and J usage is TRBJ2-1; D gene ambiguous. CDR1 and CDR2 from the germline V gene are GTSNPN and SVGIG (reference sequence). V was shortened by 4 bases and J by 4 bases, with 17 bases between the two germline ends. The CDR3 is 15 amino acids. CDR3 sequence (DNA): TGTGCCTGGACCCCCGAGGACGGGTCATACAATGAGCAGTTCTTC. Protein sequence: CAWTPEDGSYNEQFF.

CDR3 protein: CASSFGTAENTIYF. The CDR3 bases are TGTGCCAGCAGCTTCGGGACAGCAGAAAACACCATATATTTT. The V call is TRBV11-1, the J call TRBJ1-3, with 7 positions matching TRBD1. This CDR3 is 14 amino acids long. V lost 3 bases and J lost 6; bases outside the gene matches: 5. Germline lookup yields CDR1 SGHAT and CDR2 FQDESV (reference sequence). Full variable domain (rest looked up from reference TRBV11-1 and TRBJ1-3): EAEVAQSPRYKITEKSQAVAFWCDPISGHATLYWYRQILGQGPELLVQFQDESVVDDSQLPKDRFSAERLKGVDSTLKIQPAELGDSAMYLCASSFGTAENTIYFGEGSWLTVV.

This clone appeared a single time. The J gene is TRBJ2-3, the V gene TRBV18; no clear D gene. The CDR3 has 14 amino acids. Germline V gives CDR1 KGHSH, CDR2 LQKENI. Between the trimmed V and J ends, which lost 0 bases and 6 bases, there was a span of 10 bases. The CDR3 loop is CASSPPFIRDTQYF. CDR3 DNA: TGTGCCAGCTCACCACCGTTCATCAGGGATACGCAGTATTTT.

This rearrangement joins TRBV19 to TRBJ2-2; D perhaps matches TRBD1 (6 bases). The germline CDR1 and CDR2 sequences are LNHDA and SQIVND (reference sequence). V was shortened by 8 bases and J by 5 bases, with 15 bases between the two germline ends. The CDR3 totals 14 residues. CDR3 protein: CASRSAGDTGELFF. In DNA form, the CDR3 reads TGTGCCAGTCGGTCGGCAGGGGATACCGGGGAGCTGTTTTTT.

V usage is TRBV11-2 and J usage is TRBJ2-3; the D gene is possibly TRBD2 (6 bases). Germline-derived CDR1 and CDR2 are SGHAT and FQNNGV. The CDR3 totals 16 residues. Trimming left V 5 bases short and J 5 bases short, with 20 bases between. CDR3: CASSVTSSQLGDTQYF. In nucleotides, the CDR3 is TGTGCCAGCAGCGTAACTAGCAGTCAACTGGGAGATACGCAGTATTTT.

The V gene is TRBV11-3, the J gene TRBJ2-1, with no clear D. Germline-derived CDR1 and CDR2 are SGHNT and YENEEA. The length of the CDR3 is 19 residues. The V end lost 5 bases, the J end lost 0 bases, and 23 bases lay between the germline ends. The DNA of the CDR3 is TGTGCCAGCAGCGCTGGGCCTACTCCGCTCTTAAGCTCCTACAATGAGCAGTTCTTC. Its protein is CASSAGPTPLLSSYNEQFF.

The rearrangement joins TRBV14 to TRBJ2-7, with 7 bases aligning to TRBD1. The CDR3 spans 15 residues. The V gene end was trimmed by 3 bases and the J gene end by 1 base; junction bases not matched to a gene: 6. Germline V CDR1 and CDR2: SGHDN, FVKESK. The CDR3 sequence: CASSQATGPSYEQYF. The CDR3 coding sequence is TGTGCCAGCAGCCAGGCGACAGGGCCATCCTACGAGCAGTACTTC.

The chain recombines TRBV27 with TRBJ1-4; perhaps TRBD1 as D (6 bases). The CDR3 consists of 16 residues. The germline V and J ends were trimmed by 6 bases and 2 bases, with 16 bases remaining between them. Per the germline V gene, CDR1 is MNHEY and CDR2 is SMNVEV (reference sequence). The CDR3 coding sequence is TGTGCCAGCAGGCATCAGGGGAGATCCACTAATGAAAAACTGTTTTTT. Amino acid sequence: CASRHQGRSTNEKLFF.

The V call is TRBV28, the J call TRBJ2-1, with 10 bases that match TRBD1. This CDR3 has 18 residues. The germline gives CDR1 MDHEN, CDR2 SYDVKM. With 6 bases clipped from V and 3 bases from J, the junction kept 14 bases outside the gene matches. The DNA of the CDR3 is TGTGCCAGCAGGACGACCCTGGGGACAGGGGCCTTCTACAATGAGCAGTTCTTC. As protein: CASRTTLGTGAFYNEQFF.

This clone was recorded only once. V usage is TRBV28 and J usage is TRBJ1-5; possible D gene TRBD1, 5 bases. Germline CDR1 is MDHEN and CDR2 is SYDVKM. The CDR3 is 16 residues long. Trimming cost V 5 bases and J 4 bases, with 18 bases left between them. In DNA form, the CDR3 reads TGTGCCAGCAGTGCGCCGGGACGGCCATCAAATCAGCCCCAGCATTTT. Its translation is CASSAPGRPSNQPQHF. Full variable domain (rest looked up from reference TRBV28 and TRBJ1-5): DVKVTQSSRYLVKRTGEKVFLECVQDMDHENMFWYRQDPGLGLRLIYFSYDVKMKEKGDIPEGYSVSREKKERFSLILESASTNQTSMYLCASSAPGRPSNQPQHFGDGTRLSIL.

The count of this clone is one. The gene calls are TRBV4-2 and TRBJ2-7, with 14 bases fitting TRBD2. The CDR3 is 18 amino acids. V lost 3 bases and J lost 3; bases outside the gene matches: 10. The germline V gene encodes CDR1 LGHNA and CDR2 YNFKEQ. The CDR3 sequence is CASSHGTSGGATIYEQYF. As DNA, the CDR3 is TGTGCCAGCAGCCACGGGACTAGCGGGGGTGCTACTATCTACGAGCAGTACTTC.

The chain uses TRBV5-8 and TRBJ1-3, with 8 bases identical to TRBD1. The CDR3 sequence is 14 residues long. The germline V gene encodes CDR1 SGHTS and CDR2 YDEGEE. Trimming cost V 3 bases and J 3 bases; bases outside gene matches: 2. CDR3 bases: TGTGCCAGCAGCTACACAGGGGGTGGAAACACCATATATTTT. Its protein is CASSYTGGGNTIYF.

The chain is built from TRBV11-3 and TRBJ2-1; D is uncertain. This CDR3 region has 13 residues. V lost 1 base, J lost 7 bases, and 8 bases lay in between. The V gene's germline CDR1 is SGHNT and CDR2 YENEEA. The CDR3 sequence: CASSLGMGNEQFF. The CDR3 bases are TGTGCCAGCAGCTTAGGTATGGGGAATGAGCAGTTCTTC.